This T cell receptor (beta chain) was sequenced in a study of CD8+ T cells in alopecia areata. Broader study findings: Patients showed less clear TCR sequence sharing than mice, possibly partly because of HLA diversity. It was lesional scalp, especially alopecia totalis/universalis, that showed higher clonality than normal scalp. Resident alphabeta T cells of normal skin are also sequenced in scalp samples.

Worth noting for this clone: The target antigen is unknown.

RNA extraction was followed by reverse transcription into cDNA, which acted as the sequencing template. Generated by immunoSEQ multiplex PCR, the TCRdb table keeps only in-frame clones and is missing some. The sample yields more than 100,000 clones, approximately 52% seen once. The CDR3 is made up of 13 amino acids. Germline assignment: CDR1 SGHRS and CDR2 YFSETQ. Trimming pared 4 bases from V and 0 bases from J, leaving 7 bases between. The TCR comes from a human donor in good health. The rearrangement links TRBV5-1 to TRBJ2-5, with D maybe TRBD1 (5 bases). Sequenced: CD4+ T cells sorted from blood. This chain's CDR3 is CASSEDNQETQYF. CDR3 nucleotide sequence: TGCGCCAGCAGCGAGGACAACCAAGAGACCCAGTACTTC.